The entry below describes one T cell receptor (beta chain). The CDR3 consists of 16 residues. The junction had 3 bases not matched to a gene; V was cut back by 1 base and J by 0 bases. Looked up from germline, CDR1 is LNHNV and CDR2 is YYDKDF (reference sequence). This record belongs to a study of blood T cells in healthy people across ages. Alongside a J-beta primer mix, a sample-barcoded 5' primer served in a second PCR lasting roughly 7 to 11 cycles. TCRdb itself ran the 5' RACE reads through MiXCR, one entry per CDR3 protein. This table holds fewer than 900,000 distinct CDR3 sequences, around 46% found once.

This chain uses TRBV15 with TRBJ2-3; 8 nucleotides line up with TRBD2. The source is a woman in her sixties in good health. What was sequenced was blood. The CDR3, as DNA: TGTGCCACCAGCAGAGGTGCTAGCGGGAGCACAGATACGCAGTATTTT. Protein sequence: CATSRGASGSTDTQYF.